The 12 T cell receptor beta chains reported below all come from one sample, sequenced in a study of T cell changes during pregnancy in multiple sclerosis. The table came from immunoSEQ multiplex PCR; TCRdb's copy has only in-frame clones and leaves some out. Found here are over 25,000 clones, about 90% of them singletons; the top ten hold more than 7.5%. The sample was CD8+ T cells from peripheral blood mononuclear cells, taken in the second trimester of pregnancy. These TCRs come from a female donor with multiple sclerosis, enrolled in a pregnancy study.

This sequence joins TRBV19 and TRBJ1-1, with a possible D match to TRBD1 (6 bases). Per germline, CDR1 LNHDA and CDR2 SQIVND (reference sequence). V shed 9 bases and J shed 3 bases, with 23 bases lying between them. The CDR3 length is 16 residues. The CDR3, as DNA: TGTGCCAGCAATAACGGCCAGGGGCCGCGGGACACTGAAGCTTTCTTT. Translation gives CASNNGQGPRDTEAFF.

The genes are TRBV9 and TRBJ2-3; perhaps TRBD2 as D (6 bases). The CDR3 is 15 amino acids. Trimming stripped 2 bases from V and 1 base from J, with 11 bases between. Germline loops: CDR1 SGDLS, CDR2 YYNGEE. In nucleotides, the CDR3 is TGTGCCAGCAGCGTTAGGGAGGTCCGCACAGATACGCAGTATTTT. Its protein product is CASSVREVRTDTQYF.

V is TRBV9 and J is TRBJ2-5; 10 nucleotides agree with TRBD2. With 0 bases clipped from V and 5 bases from J, the junction kept 7 bases outside the gene matches. CDR1 SGDLS and CDR2 YYNGEE come from the germline V gene. This CDR3 comprises 16 residues. The CDR3 sequence: CASSVAVAGGWETQYF. CDR3 in DNA: TGTGCCAGCAGCGTAGCTGTAGCGGGGGGATGGGAGACCCAGTACTTC.

This clone was detected only a few times. The rearrangement links TRBV6-6 to TRBJ1-5, with D perhaps matching TRBD1 (6 bases). Germline V CDR1 and CDR2: MNHNY, SVGAGI (reference sequence). The V end was cut by 6 bases, the J end by 4 bases, with 13 bases between. The CDR3 is 14 amino acids. Here the CDR3 DNA reads TGTGCCAGCAGACCCGGACAGCATAATCAGCCCCAGCATTTT. Its protein is CASRPGQHNQPQHF.

This clone was recorded many times. The rearrangement joins TRBV6-5 to TRBJ1-1; D not resolved. The CDR3 extends over 13 amino acids. The V end was cut by 7 bases, the J end by 1 base, with 10 bases between. The germline V gene has CDR1 MNHEY and CDR2 SVGAGI. The CDR3 region is CASTYEANTEAFF. The DNA for the CDR3 is TGTGCCAGCACCTACGAGGCGAACACTGAAGCTTTCTTT.

The V and J genes are TRBV6-4 and TRBJ2-3, with 7 bases matching TRBD2. Per germline, CDR1 MRHNA and CDR2 SNTAGT. CDR3 length: 15 residues. With 2 bases clipped from V and 4 bases from J, the junction kept 6 bases outside the gene matches. The CDR3 nucleotides read TGTGCCAGCAGTGACACTAGCGAGGGGTCAGATACGCAGTATTTT. It encodes CASSDTSEGSDTQYF.

The CDR3 region is CASSPGHSEVPYNEQFF. As DNA, the CDR3 is TGCGCCAGCAGCCCGGGACACTCGGAGGTCCCCTACAATGAGCAGTTCTTC. The genes are TRBV4-1 and TRBJ2-1, with D possibly matching TRBD1 (6 bases). Trimming stripped 4 bases from V and 2 bases from J, with 18 bases between. This CDR3 comprises 17 residues. Germline V gene sequence: CDR1 MGHRA, CDR2 YSYEKL.

This clone was recorded once. V gene TRBV5-1 combines with J gene TRBJ1-2; 7 bases are shared with TRBD1. Germline-derived CDR1 and CDR2 are SGHRS and YFSETQ. The CDR3 is 15 residues long. J gave up 8 bases and V 4 bases, and 14 bases lay outside the gene matches. The chain's CDR3 is CASSIGQEAYGGYTF. In DNA form, the CDR3 reads TGCGCCAGCAGCATAGGACAGGAGGCCTATGGGGGCTACACCTTC.

This clone came up once. The CDR3 nucleotides read TGTGCCAGCAGCTTAGAACTAGCGGGGGGGCCTTGGGAGCAGTTCTTC. This gives the protein CASSLELAGGPWEQFF. The V and J genes are TRBV11-2 and TRBJ2-1, with TRBD2 identical over 13 bases. CDR1 is SGHAT and CDR2 is FQNNGV in the germline V gene. After removal of 0 bases from V and 10 bases from J, the junction contained 6 bases not matched to a gene. There are 16 residues in the CDR3.

This chain uses TRBV25-1 with TRBJ1-4; tentative D call: TRBD1 (5 bases). Germline V lookup: CDR1 MGHDK, CDR2 SYGVNS. The CDR3 consists of 14 residues. Between the trimmed V and J ends, which lost 6 bases and 1 base, there was a span of 9 bases. The CDR3 here is CASSPGETNEKLFF. The CDR3 nucleotides are TGTGCCAGCAGCCCGGGGGAAACTAATGAAAAACTGTTTTTT.

V and J are TRBV27 and TRBJ1-1, with D perhaps matching TRBD1 (6 bases). The CDR3 spans 13 residues. V lost 5 bases, J lost 7 bases, and 14 bases lay in between. CDR1 is MNHEY, CDR2 SMNVEV, per germline (reference sequence). The DNA of the CDR3 is TGTGCCAGCAGTCTGCTGGGGGCGAGTGAAGCTTTCTTT. Translating it yields CASSLLGASEAFF.

This CDR3 is CASSEGTGMDEQFF. For the CDR3, the DNA is TGTGCCAGCAGTGAAGGGACAGGGATGGATGAGCAGTTCTTC. V and J are TRBV2 and TRBJ2-1, with 8 bases matching TRBD1. Germline values: CDR1 SNHLY, CDR2 FYNNEI. V lost 1 base to trimming and J lost 8 bases; unmatched junction nucleotides: 4. CDR3 length equals 14 residues.